Below are 30 T cell receptor beta chains sequenced from a single sample in a study of T cell responses to AZD1222 COVID-19 vaccine. Clones were sequenced by immunoSEQ multiplex PCR, and TCRdb holds only the in-frame ones, with some missing. The sample contains approximately 150,000 clones, 85% to 90% of which appear only once. This specimen consisted of peripheral blood, obtained on day 0 of AZD1222 vaccination. These receptors all come from an adult in good health.

The CDR3 sequence is CASRAGIENTEAFF. As DNA, the CDR3 is TGCGCCAGCAGGGCAGGGATAGAGAACACTGAAGCTTTCTTT. V and J are TRBV5-1 and TRBJ1-1, with D tentatively TRBD1 (5 bases). V was shortened by 5 bases and J by 1 base, with 12 bases between the two germline ends. CDR1 is SGHRS and CDR2 is YFSETQ in the germline V gene. The CDR3 runs 14 residues.

This clone was recorded once. The V and J genes are TRBV7-8 and TRBJ2-1; 8 bases are shared with TRBD2. Germline loops: CDR1 SGHVS, CDR2 FQNEAQ. The V gene end was trimmed by 2 bases and the J gene end by 5 bases; junction bases not matched to a gene: 8. The CDR3 totals 16 residues. The CDR3 reads CASSLHLLAGHNEQFF. The CDR3 DNA reads as TGTGCCAGCAGCTTACACCTTCTAGCGGGCCACAATGAGCAGTTCTTC.

The gene calls are TRBV5-6 and TRBJ1-1; D is perhaps TRBD1 (5 bases). The CDR3 has 15 residues. V lost 4 bases, J lost 4 bases, and 17 bases lay in between. Per germline, CDR1 SGHDT and CDR2 YYEEEE. In DNA form, the CDR3 reads TGTGCCAGCAGCCGAGGGACTCCCCGGCCCACTGAAGCTTTCTTT. Translation gives CASSRGTPRPTEAFF.

V and J are TRBV5-6 and TRBJ1-2; D remains unclear. The CDR3 loop spans 14 amino acids. The germline V gene has CDR1 SGHDT and CDR2 YYEEEE. Trimming pared 0 bases from V and 5 bases from J, leaving 11 bases between. The CDR3 protein is CASSLAREGYGYTF. The DNA for the CDR3 is TGTGCCAGCAGCTTGGCTAGGGAGGGTTATGGCTACACCTTC.

This rearrangement joins TRBV30 to TRBJ2-1; no reliable D call. The CDR3 contains 15 residues. CDR1 and CDR2 (germline): GTSNPN, SVGIG (reference sequence). The V gene lost 5 bases and the J gene lost 7 bases, with 21 bases spanning the gap. The DNA of the CDR3 is TGTGCCTGGGGCTCCATGTGGCAAAGGTGGAATGAGCAGTTCTTC. This gives the protein CAWGSMWQRWNEQFF.

The chain is built from TRBV18 and TRBJ1-2, with a weak D call TRBD1 (5 bases). Per the germline V gene, CDR1 is KGHSH and CDR2 is LQKENI. The CDR3 contains 13 residues. Trimming removed 3 bases at V and 8 bases at J, with 13 bases between. The DNA of the CDR3 is TGTGCCAGCTCACCGGGGCAGGTAGAAGGCTACACCTTC. Translation gives CASSPGQVEGYTF.

The chain has TRBV7-3 and TRBJ2-7; D may correspond to TRBD1 or TRBD2 (5 bases each). From germline, CDR1 is SGHTA and CDR2 FQGTGA. The CDR3 consists of 13 residues. Deletions cut 5 bases from V and 6 bases from J, with 14 bases between. CDR3 bases: TGTGCCAGCAGCCCCGGGACCTCCCTCGAGCAGTACTTC. This encodes CASSPGTSLEQYF.

This clone has only a few counts. This rearrangement joins TRBV23-1 to TRBJ2-7; 9 nucleotides agree with TRBD1. TRBV23-1 is known as an ORF, though its function is uncertain. The J segment lost 5 bases and the V segment lost 7 bases, leaving 18 bases of the junction unmatched. CDR3 length: 17 amino acids. The CDR3 is CASTPGTGKPLGNEQYF. The CDR3 region has the DNA TGCGCCAGCACCCCCGGGACAGGGAAGCCCCTAGGGAACGAGCAGTACTTC.

The genes are TRBV28 and TRBJ1-2, with D unclear. The CDR3 is made up of 15 amino acids. The germline V and J ends were trimmed by 7 bases and 8 bases, with 23 bases remaining between them. Looked up from germline, CDR1 is MDHEN and CDR2 is SYDVKM. In nucleotides, the CDR3 is TGTGCCAGCATCCTAGAGAGAAGGAAAGGGCTCGGCTACACCTTC. This codes for CASILERRKGLGYTF.

The chain employs TRBV19 and TRBJ1-1; D perhaps matches TRBD1 (6 bases). V was trimmed by 1 base and J by 6 bases, leaving 12 bases between them. The CDR3 runs 14 residues. Germline loops: CDR1 LNHDA, CDR2 SQIVND (reference sequence). CDR3 amino acids: CASSIGGGSAEAFF. CDR3 DNA sequence: TGTGCCAGTAGTATAGGAGGGGGATCGGCTGAAGCTTTCTTT.

The chain is built from TRBV14 and TRBJ2-7, with 11 bases that match TRBD2. The CDR3 sequence is 18 residues long. CDR1 is SGHDN, CDR2 FVKESK, per germline. Trimming removed 3 bases from V and 0 bases from J; junction bases left unmatched: 10. Written as DNA, the CDR3 is TGTGCCAGCAGCCAGGGGCCTACTAGCGGGGGAAGCTCCTACGAGCAGTACTTC. As protein: CASSQGPTSGGSSYEQYF.

The genes are TRBV30 and TRBJ2-7; 9 nucleotides align to TRBD1. V lost 5 bases, J lost 6 bases, and 8 bases stayed unmatched. This CDR3 spans 13 amino acids. The V gene's germline CDR1 is GTSNPN and CDR2 SVGIG (reference sequence). The CDR3 nucleotides read TGTGCCTGGTTACAGGGGGCCTCGCTCGAGCAGTACTTC. Translated, it gives CAWLQGASLEQYF.

This clone was found once. The rearrangement uses TRBV3-1 (or the pseudogene TRBV3-2) and TRBJ2-7, with a possible D match to TRBD1 (6 bases). The CDR3 length is 12 residues. CDR1 is LGHDT and CDR2 is YNNKEL in the germline V gene (reference sequence). Deletions cut 8 bases from V and 4 bases from J, with 12 bases between. The CDR3 sequence is CASSFRGYEQYF. CDR3 nucleotide sequence: TGTGCCAGCTCTTTCAGGGGTTACGAGCAGTACTTC.

J is TRBJ1-3 and V is TRBV19; D unresolved. The CDR3 length is 13 residues. Trimming took off 6 bases at V and 3 bases at J, with 9 bases between the two ends. Germline values: CDR1 LNHDA, CDR2 SQIVND (reference sequence). CDR3 in DNA: TGTGCCAGTAGACGGGCAGGTGGAAACACCATATATTTT. Protein product: CASRRAGGNTIYF.

The chain employs TRBV24-1 and TRBJ2-5, with 7 positions matching TRBD1. V trimming: 6 bases; J trimming: 0 bases; junction bases outside the gene matches: 12. The CDR3 runs to 17 residues. From germline, CDR1 is KGHDR and CDR2 SFDVKD. The CDR3 DNA is TGTGCCACCAGTCGGTCGGGGAAGGGGGCGTACCAAGAGACCCAGTACTTC. It codes for CATSRSGKGAYQETQYF.

The V call is TRBV10-3, the J call TRBJ1-1, with unresolved D. V lost 5 bases, J lost 1 base, and 17 bases lay in between. Germline assignment: CDR1 ENHRY and CDR2 SYGVKD. The CDR3 is made up of 16 amino acids. DNA of the CDR3: TGTGCCATCAGTCCAGGACTTGGCAGATCGAACACTGAAGCTTTCTTT. The encoded protein is CAISPGLGRSNTEAFF.

This chain links TRBV5-1 with TRBJ2-1; 7 bases are shared with TRBD2. V lost 5 bases and J lost 8; bases outside the gene matches: 7. Germline CDR1 SGHRS, CDR2 YFSETQ. CDR3 length equals 13 residues. DNA of the CDR3: TGCGCCAGCAGTATTGGGGGGAGGGATGAGCAGTTCTTC. Its protein is CASSIGGRDEQFF.

This clone was counted a few times. The chain uses TRBV9 and TRBJ2-2; TRBD2 aligns across 15 bases. After removal of 4 bases from V and 10 bases from J, the junction contained 8 bases not matched to a gene. Germline assignment: CDR1 SGDLS and CDR2 YYNGEE. The CDR3 covers 16 residues. CDR3 DNA sequence: TGTGCCAGCAGCCCAGGGACTAGCGGGGGGCAGGCGGAGCTGTTTTTT. This gives the protein CASSPGTSGGQAELFF.

The rearrangement uses TRBV7-2 and TRBJ2-5; TRBD1 might be the D (6 bases). V was trimmed by 5 bases and J by 3 bases, leaving 13 bases between them. The CDR3 covers 14 residues. In germline, CDR1 is SGHTA, CDR2 FQGNSA. The CDR3 DNA reads as TGTGCCAGCAGCCCATACCGACAGGAAGAGACCCAGTACTTC. It specifies CASSPYRQEETQYF.

Worth noting for this clone: This same CDR3 is encoded by further DNA sequences in the sample. This chain connects TRBV19 to TRBJ1-5; D remains unclear. This CDR3 has 13 amino acids. Trimming removed 5 bases at V and 4 bases at J, with 9 bases between. Looked up from germline, CDR1 is LNHDA and CDR2 is SQIVND (reference sequence). The CDR3, as DNA: TGTGCCAGTAGTTCTGGAGGGAATCAGCCCCAGCATTTT. Translating it yields CASSSGGNQPQHF.

V gene TRBV5-1 combines with J gene TRBJ1-2, with TRBD1 identical over 8 bases. This CDR3 contains 14 residues. V lost 3 bases and J lost 5; bases outside the gene matches: 6. Germline CDR1 and CDR2: SGHRS and YFSETQ. CDR3 nucleotides: TGCGCCAGCAGCTGGGACAGGTCCCCATATGGCTACACCTTC. This encodes CASSWDRSPYGYTF.

V is TRBV5-6 and J is TRBJ2-7, with D perhaps matching TRBD1 or TRBD2 (5 bases each). In germline, CDR1 is SGHDT, CDR2 YYEEEE. The CDR3 extends over 14 amino acids. V was cut by 4 bases and J by 3 bases, with 14 bases left in between. The CDR3 region has the DNA TGTGCCAGCAGCCTAGGGACCTACAACTACGAGCAGTACTTC. Protein product: CASSLGTYNYEQYF.

This clone appeared a single time. The J gene is TRBJ1-4, the V gene TRBV5-1; 9 nucleotides align to TRBD1. Germline V gene data show CDR1 as SGHRS and CDR2 as YFSETQ. This CDR3 is 14 amino acids long. Unmatched junction bases numbered 6, after V lost 4 bases and J lost 8 bases. The CDR3 DNA reads as TGCGCCAGCAGCGTGGGACAGGGTGACGAAAAACTGTTTTTT. Amino acids: CASSVGQGDEKLFF. Full variable domain (rest looked up from reference TRBV5-1 and TRBJ1-4): KAGVTQTPRYLIKTRGQQVTLSCSPISGHRSVSWYQQTPGQGLQFLFEYFSETQRNKGNFPGRFSGRQFSNSRSEMNVSTLELGDSALYLCASSVGQGDEKLFFGSGTQLSVL.

The chain combines TRBV10-1 with TRBJ2-3; D is possibly TRBD2 (6 bases). Germline V lookup: CDR1 WNHNN, CDR2 SYGVQD (reference sequence). V lost 6 bases, J lost 0 bases, and 19 bases lay in between. The CDR3 length is 17 residues. The CDR3 DNA is TGCGCCAGCAGCTGGGGTTTCGGGGGAGATAGCACAGATACGCAGTATTTT. Amino acids: CASSWGFGGDSTDTQYF.

This rearrangement joins TRBV27 to TRBJ2-3, with TRBD2 as a possible D gene (6 bases). Germline V gene sequence: CDR1 MNHEY, CDR2 SMNVEV (reference sequence). V lost 3 bases and J lost 2, with 12 bases in between. This CDR3 is built from 15 residues. CDR3 nucleotide sequence: TGTGCCAGCAGTTTTCGGGAGACAATCACAGATACGCAGTATTTT. As protein: CASSFRETITDTQYF.

J is TRBJ2-2 and V is TRBV7-9; a possible D gene is TRBD1 (6 bases). The V gene lost 10 bases and the J gene lost 1 base, with 16 bases spanning the gap. This CDR3 contains 15 residues. Germline V gene data show CDR1 as SEHNR and CDR2 as FQNEAQ (reference sequence). The CDR3 DNA reads TGTGCCACTACCAAGGGGGTAATGAACACCGGGGAGCTGTTTTTT. Amino acids: CATTKGVMNTGELFF.

The gene calls are TRBV6-5 and TRBJ2-2; D may correspond to TRBD1 or TRBD2 (5 bases each). Deletions cut 6 bases from V and 3 bases from J, with 14 bases between. The CDR3 is made up of 15 amino acids. Per the germline V gene, CDR1 is MNHEY and CDR2 is SVGAGI. CDR3 region: CASSPLGPHTGELFF. In DNA form, the CDR3 reads TGTGCCAGCAGCCCCCTGGGACCCCACACCGGGGAGCTGTTTTTT.

This clone was seen a few times. The chain has TRBV28 and TRBJ2-2, with D possibly being TRBD1 or TRBD2 (6 bases each). The ends were cut back, 6 bases at V and 5 bases at J, with 13 bases in the middle. The germline V gene has CDR1 MDHEN and CDR2 SYDVKM. There are 14 residues in the CDR3. The CDR3 nucleotides read TGTGCCAGCAGATCGACAGGAGGGACCGGGGAGCTGTTTTTT. This sequence encodes CASRSTGGTGELFF.

The V call is TRBV19, the J call TRBJ2-1, with TRBD1 matching 10 bases. The ends lost 5 bases at V and 8 bases at J; junction bases unmatched: 9. This CDR3 spans 15 amino acids. CDR1 and CDR2 (germline): LNHDA, SQIVND (reference sequence). CDR3 region: CASSVRDRGTDEQFF. The DNA of the CDR3 is TGTGCCAGTAGTGTCCGGGACAGGGGAACCGATGAGCAGTTCTTC.

The rearrangement links TRBV5-1 to TRBJ2-5, with D maybe TRBD2 (6 bases). The CDR3 has 15 residues. The V and J ends lost 0 bases and 5 bases respectively, with 14 bases between them. Germline V gives CDR1 SGHRS, CDR2 YFSETQ. CDR3 nucleotides: TGCGCCAGCAGCTTGGGGGGTCGGGACTCTGAGACCCAGTACTTC. Translating gives CASSLGGRDSETQYF.